These 10 T cell receptor beta chains share one sample of origin, sequenced in a study of CD4 T cells in relation to SARS-CoV-2 and coronaviruses. Here immunoSEQ multiplex PCR was the method, and the copy in TCRdb shows in-frame clones only, minus some. Of 9,500 to 15,000 clones listed, approximately 69% are singletons. Unexposed donor CD4+ T cells date from 2011-2018, before the COVID-19 pandemic. Isolation of CD4+ T cells took place after around eleven days in culture. No antigen has been assigned to these receptors. The specimen was CD4+ T cells from PBMCs, cultured in vitro. These receptors originate from a human donor in good health.

The chain carries TRBV6-1 and TRBJ2-3; possible D gene TRBD2, 5 bases. Looked up from germline, CDR1 is MNHNS and CDR2 is SASEGT. The V end lost 2 bases, the J end lost 0 bases, and 12 bases lay between the germline ends. The CDR3 is made up of 16 amino acids. As DNA, the CDR3 is TGTGCCAGCAGTGAAATTCGGGGAAGTAGCACAGATACGCAGTATTTT. The encoded protein is CASSEIRGSSTDTQYF.

This clone is categorized as large. This chain connects TRBV7-9 to TRBJ1-1, with a tentative D call TRBD1 (5 bases). The germline gives CDR1 SEHNR, CDR2 FQNEAQ (reference sequence). The CDR3 sequence is 13 residues long. Trimming took 8 bases from V and 0 from J, leaving 10 bases between them. The CDR3 nucleotides are TGTGCCAGCCAGGGATTCATGAACACTGAAGCTTTCTTT. It translates to CASQGFMNTEAFF.

The chain combines TRBV6-5 with TRBJ1-1; 7 bases are a match to TRBD1. The CDR3 has 12 residues. CDR1 and CDR2 (germline): MNHEY, SVGAGI. V was clipped by 7 bases and J by 6 bases; unmatched bases: 5. The CDR3 nucleotides read TGTGCCAGCACCCAAGGGGGCTCTGAAGCTTTCTTT. As protein: CASTQGGSEAFF.

V is TRBV28 and J is TRBJ1-5, with unresolved D. The CDR3 contains 12 residues. V was shortened by 4 bases and J by 4 bases, with 5 bases between the two germline ends. Germline-derived CDR1 and CDR2 are MDHEN and SYDVKM. The CDR3 DNA sequence: TGTGCCAGCAGTTCCCTAAATCAGCCCCAGCATTTT. Encoded protein: CASSSLNQPQHF.

The CDR3 DNA is TGTGCCAGCAGCCAGACTAGCGGGAGCGGGCTGGCGCAGTATTTT. Its protein product is CASSQTSGSGLAQYF. The rearrangement uses TRBV7-6 and TRBJ2-3; 12 bases are a match to TRBD2. The length of the CDR3 is 15 residues. V lost 5 bases and J lost 10; bases outside the gene matches: 10. Germline V gene lookup returns CDR1 SGHVS and CDR2 FNYEAQ.

The V call is TRBV19, the J call TRBJ2-6, with TRBD1 matching 10 bases. The CDR3 is 17 residues long. With 6 bases clipped from V and 0 bases from J, the junction kept 5 bases outside the gene matches. The V gene's germline CDR1 is LNHDA and CDR2 SQIVND (reference sequence). The CDR3 loop is CASSRTGGTSGANVLTF. The DNA for the CDR3 is TGTGCCAGTAGCCGGACAGGGGGAACCTCTGGGGCCAACGTCCTGACTTTC.

The chain carries TRBV18 and TRBJ2-5; D is uncertain. Looked up from germline, CDR1 is KGHSH and CDR2 is LQKENI. The V and J ends lost 1 base and 1 base respectively, with 7 bases between them. The CDR3 totals 14 residues. CDR3 nucleotides: TGTGCCAGCTCACCACAAGACCCCCAAGAGACCCAGTACTTC. Amino acid sequence: CASSPQDPQETQYF. The entire variable domain, with the rest obtained from reference TRBV18 and TRBJ2-5, is as follows: NAGVMQNPRHLVRRRGQEARLRCSPMKGHSHVYWYRQLPEEGLKFMVYLQKENIIDESGMPKERFSAEFPKEGPSILRIQQVVRGDSAAYFCASSPQDPQETQYFGPGTRLLVL.

V and J are TRBV30 and TRBJ1-2, with TRBD1 matching 7 bases. The CDR3 is 15 amino acids. Trimming removed 1 base from V and 4 bases from J; junction bases left unmatched: 9. Germline V gives CDR1 GTSNPN, CDR2 SVGIG (reference sequence). The CDR3 nucleotides are TGTGCCTGGAGTGAGGGGACAGAAACTCTCTATGGCTACACCTTC. Its protein is CAWSEGTETLYGYTF.

This clone has a handful of counts. The V call is TRBV6-1, the J call TRBJ2-7; 9 nucleotides match TRBD2. This CDR3 has 16 amino acids. V lost 0 bases and J lost 8; bases outside the gene matches: 11. CDR1 and CDR2 (germline): MNHNS, SASEGT. The CDR3 nucleotides read TGTGCCAGCAGTGAAGCGGGGACTAGCTATGGGGTACAGCAGTACTTC. It encodes CASSEAGTSYGVQQYF.

The chain recombines TRBV6-5 with TRBJ2-5; D perhaps matches TRBD1 (6 bases). V was cut by 6 bases and J by 3 bases, with 11 bases left in between. There are 13 residues in the CDR3. CDR1 is MNHEY and CDR2 is SVGAGI in the germline V gene. The CDR3 reads CASRKNREETQYF. DNA for the CDR3: TGTGCCAGCAGAAAGAACAGGGAAGAGACCCAGTACTTC.